This T cell receptor beta chain was identified during a study of T cells in Graves' hyperthyroidism and ophthalmopathy. Overall study results and limits: Ophthalmopathy was predicted by the model a median of roughly 6 months ahead of onset.

Using RNA transcripts as the source, TCR beta CDR3 regions were amplified. TCR CDR3 regions were first amplified by RT-PCR with HTBI primers. TCRdb fed the multiplex PCR reads into MiXCR, producing one record per CDR3 protein. This sample has roughly 580,000 distinct CDR3 sequences; just over 45% occur once, and the top ten carry roughly 8.2%. This CDR3 contains 13 residues. V was pared by 6 bases and J by 7 bases, with 15 bases between. This clonotype was seen just once. Its antigen is as yet unknown. Patients were excluded for uncontrolled infection, other autoimmune disease, pregnancy or lactation. Each diagnosis was grounded in clinical symptoms, serum thyroxine and TRAb, thyroid ultrasound, and orbital computed tomography.

The rearrangement uses TRBV12-3 or TRBV12-4 and TRBJ2-5; D might be TRBD2 (5 bases). This sequence was found in a woman between 18 and 29 years old with Graves' hyperthyroidism. The sample taken for sequencing was peripheral blood or thyroid tissue (not recorded which). The CDR3, as DNA: TGTGCCAGCAGGGCGGGCCGACGGGTGACCCAGTACTTC. Amino acid sequence: CASRAGRRVTQYF.